Listed below are T cell receptor beta chains from one sample, sequenced in a study of T cells after yellow fever vaccination. TCRdb itself ran the 5' RACE reads through MiXCR, one entry per CDR3 protein. The sample has about 160,000 distinct CDR3 sequences, around 7% seen once. Sequencing was performed on CD4+ T cells sorted from PBMCs, taken 5 to 6 days after the first yellow fever vaccination. The receptors here all came from a man in his late teens or twenties who received the YFV17D yellow fever vaccine. Each CDR3 is given with its conserved first and last residue. The order of the fields is clone size, CDR3 length, D gene, V gene, J gene, CDR3 DNA, CDR3 protein. The D gene is left open where the match is weak. Where a row states a size, it is once, few, many or the class of an expanded clone; other rows omit it.

.	18	.	TRBV9	TRBJ1-6	TGTGCCAGCAGCGTAGAAGCGGCAGGGAGCTCCTATAATTCACCCCTCCACTTT	CASSVEAAGSSYNSPLHF
.	12	.	TRBV10-3	TRBJ1-2	TGTGCCATCAGTTCAGGGAACTATGGCTACACCTTC	CAISSGNYGYTF
.	14	TRBD2	TRBV13	TRBJ2-7	TGTGCCAGCAGCTACCTAGCGGGGGGATACGAGCAGTACTTC	CASSYLAGGYEQYF
many	14	.	TRBV15	TRBJ2-3	TGTGCCACCAGCAGAGGACAGGGCACAGATACGCAGTATTTT	CATSRGQGTDTQYF
many	14	.	TRBV5-1	TRBJ2-3	TGCGCCAGCAGCTTGGAAGTCCGCACAGATACGCAGTATTTT	CASSLEVRTDTQYF
few	12	.	TRBV28	TRBJ1-2	TGTGCCAGCAGTTGGGAGAACTATGGCTACACCTTC	CASSWENYGYTF
many	15	TRBD1	TRBV28	TRBJ1-4	TGTGCCAGCAGGGGCCACGGGACAGCGAATGAAAAACTGTTTTTT	CASRGHGTANEKLFF
.	14	.	TRBV5-1	TRBJ2-3	TGCGCCAGCAGCTTTAGTGGCGCTACTGATACGCAGTATTTT	CASSFSGATDTQYF
many	16	.	TRBV4-3	TRBJ2-2	TGCGCCAGCAGCCTCCAGACAGGGACTAACACCGGGGAGCTGTTTTTT	CASSLQTGTNTGELFF
.	15	TRBD1	TRBV7-3	TRBJ2-5	TGTGCCAGCAGTGCCCGACCGGGACAGGGTACCTCCCAGTACTTC	CASSARPGQGTSQYF
.	12	.	TRBV3-1	TRBJ1-1	TGTGCCAGCAGCCAGGGAGGGGTAGGGGCTTTCTTT	CASSQGGVGAFF
many	18	TRBD2	TRBV11-2	TRBJ2-2	TGTGCCAGCAGCTCTCCCCTAGCGGGGGGGCCGGGCACCGGGGAGCTGTTTTTT	CASSSPLAGGPGTGELFF
.	14	.	TRBV7-9	TRBJ1-3	TGTGCCAGCAGCTTAGCAAGGGCTGGAAACACCATATATTTT	CASSLARAGNTIYF
many	14	.	TRBV18	TRBJ2-3	TGTGCCAGCTCACCTACAGGCCTCACAGATACGCAGTATTTT	CASSPTGLTDTQYF
few	18	TRBD2	TRBV24-1	TRBJ2-3	TGTGCCACCAGTGATTTTCCGGCTAGCGGGGCAGGCACAGATACGCAGTATTTT	CATSDFPASGAGTDTQYF
many	15	TRBD1	TRBV24-1	TRBJ1-4	TGTGCCACCAGTGATGCGCAGGGGGCGCGTGAAAAACTGTTTTTT	CATSDAQGAREKLFF
.	13	.	TRBV7-3	TRBJ2-7	TGTGCCAGCAGCCGGGACGCCGGATACGAGCAGTACTTC	CASSRDAGYEQYF
few	14	.	TRBV28	TRBJ1-3	TGTGCCAGCAGATGGGGGGTCTCCGGAAACACCATATATTTT	CASRWGVSGNTIYF
.	14	TRBD2	TRBV7-2	TRBJ2-5	TGTGCCAGCAGCGCCATTGGGGGGGGGGAGACCCAGTACTTC	CASSAIGGGETQYF
many	16	TRBD2	TRBV10-3	TRBJ2-6	TGTGCCATCAGTGAGTGGGGGGGTACTGGGGCCAACGTCCTGACTTTC	CAISEWGGTGANVLTF
many	16	.	TRBV5-8	TRBJ2-3	TGTGCCAGCAGCTTGGGTTATGGGGCGAGCACAGATACGCAGTATTTT	CASSLGYGASTDTQYF
many	12	.	TRBV2	TRBJ1-1	TGTGCCAGCAGGGACAGCTTCACTGAAGCTTTCTTT	CASRDSFTEAFF
many	13	.	TRBV4-3	TRBJ1-5	TGCGCCAGCAGCCGATCTCGAAATCAGCCCCAGCATTTT	CASSRSRNQPQHF
many	16	.	TRBV4-1	TRBJ2-5	TGCGCCAGCAGCCAAGTCATGGGCGGGTCTATTGAGACCCAGTACTTC	CASSQVMGGSIETQYF
many	13	.	TRBV12-3/TRBV12-4	TRBJ2-5	TGTGCCAGCAGCCTCGACGCCGAAGAGACCCAGTACTTC	CASSLDAEETQYF
.	11	.	TRBV6-5	TRBJ1-2	TGTGCCAGCAGTCCAGGGGCTGGCTACACCTTC	CASSPGAGYTF
many	15	TRBD1	TRBV12-3/TRBV12-4	TRBJ2-2	TGTGCCAGCAGTCGACAGGGGCAGGGCACCGGGGAGCTGTTTTTT	CASSRQGQGTGELFF
few	16	TRBD1	TRBV6-5	TRBJ1-2	TGTGCCAGCAGCTCCCCTAGGACAGGGGGCACGAATGGCTACACCTTC	CASSSPRTGGTNGYTF
many	15	TRBD1	TRBV6-1	TRBJ1-1	TGTGCCAGCAGCCGGGACAGCGGAGCTTTGGCTGAAGCTTTCTTT	CASSRDSGALAEAFF
many	15	.	TRBV9	TRBJ2-3	TGTGCCAGCAGCGTAGTAACGACCCCCACAGATACGCAGTATTTT	CASSVVTTPTDTQYF
many	11	.	TRBV30	TRBJ1-2	TGTGCCTGGAACAGGGTCCATGGCTACACCTTC	CAWNRVHGYTF
many	12	.	TRBV7-2	TRBJ2-7	TGTGCCAGCAGCTTAAGCTCCTACGAGCAGTACTTC	CASSLSSYEQYF
many	14	.	TRBV10-3	TRBJ2-7	TGTGCCATCAGTGAAGGTTTACAAACCTACGAGCAGTACTTC	CAISEGLQTYEQYF
few	18	.	TRBV11-2	TRBJ1-2	TGTGCCAGCAGCTTCTTATCCTCGGGCGGGTCGAAGGACTATGGCTACACCTTC	CASSFLSSGGSKDYGYTF
few	16	.	TRBV19	TRBJ1-1	TGTGCCAGTAATAAACCAAGGGACGGACTGAACACTGAAGCTTTCTTT	CASNKPRDGLNTEAFF
.	16	TRBD1	TRBV15	TRBJ2-1	TGTGCCACCAGCAGAGTTAGGCCAGGGGGATTCAATGAGCAGTTCTTC	CATSRVRPGGFNEQFF
many	16	.	TRBV6-2/TRBV6-3	TRBJ2-6	TGTGCCAGCAGTTACTGGCAGGGAAGAGGGGCCAACGTCCTGACTTTC	CASSYWQGRGANVLTF
few	10	.	TRBV20-1	TRBJ2-1	TGCAGTGCTAGGGGGGTTGAGCAGTTCTTC	CSARGVEQFF
many	13	.	TRBV7-2	TRBJ1-5	TGTGCCAGCAGTTTAGTTAGCAATCAGCCCCAGCATTTT	CASSLVSNQPQHF
.	15	.	TRBV6-2/TRBV6-3	TRBJ2-2	TGTGCCAGCAGTCCCTGGACAGAAAACACCGGGGAGCTGTTTTTT	CASSPWTENTGELFF
many	14	.	TRBV23-1	TRBJ2-4	TGCGCCAGCAGTCAATCCGGGGGTGGTTACATTCAGTACTTC	CASSQSGGGYIQYF
many	13	.	TRBV12-3/TRBV12-4	TRBJ1-3	TGTGCCAGCAGGCTGATGGAAAGGAACACCATATATTTT	CASRLMERNTIYF
few	14	.	TRBV7-2	TRBJ2-7	TGTGCCAGCAGCCGTTCACGCGACTCCTACGAGCAGTACTTC	CASSRSRDSYEQYF